The rows below give T cell receptor beta chains drawn from one sample of a study of control samples from healthy donors and cancer patients. Libraries were prepared by immunoSEQ multiplex PCR; TCRdb keeps only in-frame clonotypes and omits some of them. The sample includes 25,000 to 30,000 clones, 85% of them seen just once. Material: PBMCs. The origin of the receptors is a woman aged 60-75 years with head and neck cancer. The CDR3 runs from the conserved cysteine through the conserved F or W. The D gene is left open where the match is weak. Clone size appears in some rows only: once, few, many, or a class for an expanded clone.

TRBV2	-	-	TRBJ1-5	TGTGCCAGCACCCCGGGCCGCTCCCTCAATCAGCCCCAGCATTTT	CASTPGRSLNQPQHF
TRBV19	-	-	TRBJ1-3	TGTGCCACTATTGGGTTGGGGAGAAACACCATATATTTT	CATIGLGRNTIYF
TRBV6-5	-	-	TRBJ2-7	TGTGCCAGCAGTTCCAACCGCATCTACGAGCAGTACTTC	CASSSNRIYEQYF
TRBV7-2	-	once	TRBJ2-7	TGTGCCAGCAACCTCGGACAGTCCTCCTACGAGCAGTACTTC	CASNLGQSSYEQYF
TRBV7-9	-	once	TRBJ2-6	TGTGCCAGCAGCCGGGTCTCTGGGGCCAACGTCCTGACTTTC	CASSRVSGANVLTF
TRBV19	-	-	TRBJ1-5	TGTGCCAGTAGTATAGTTGTTTGGGGTAGCAATCAGCCCCAGCATTTT	CASSIVVWGSNQPQHF
TRBV7-2	TRBD1	once	TRBJ1-5	TGTGCCAGCAGCTTAGCTTACAGGGGGAACCAGCCCCAGCATTTT	CASSLAYRGNQPQHF
TRBV5-1	TRBD1	-	TRBJ1-6	TGCGCCAGCAGCTTCGACAGGGGTTTTAATTCACCCCTCCACTTT	CASSFDRGFNSPLHF
TRBV21-1	-	-	TRBJ1-2	TGTGCCAGCAGCAAAGGGGGGAAGGGGGATGGCTACACCTTC	CASSKGGKGDGYTF
TRBV4-1	-	-	TRBJ2-5	TGCGCCAGCAGCCAAGCCCGGACGGGGTGGGAGACCCAGTACTTC	CASSQARTGWETQYF
TRBV11-2	-	-	TRBJ2-1	TGTGCCAGCAGCTTAGACAGGGGCCTCTACAATGAGCAGTTCTTC	CASSLDRGLYNEQFF
TRBV19	-	-	TRBJ2-3	TGTGCCAGTAGTATAGGACAGGACGGGGATACGCAGTATTTT	CASSIGQDGDTQYF
TRBV6-2/TRBV6-3	TRBD2	-	TRBJ2-1	TGTGCCAGCAGTTCGGGACTAGGGCAGTTCTTC	CASSSGLGQFF
TRBV19	-	-	TRBJ1-1	TGTGCCAGTAAAACCTGGACAGCCGCCATGAACACTGAAGCTTTCTTT	CASKTWTAAMNTEAFF
TRBV5-5	-	-	TRBJ1-1	TGTGCCAGCAGCTTGCTTAGCGAGGGTCAAGCTTTCTTT	CASSLLSEGQAFF
TRBV5-6	-	once	TRBJ2-5	TGTGCCAGCAGCTTGCGCAGGGTCGAGACCCAGTACTTC	CASSLRRVETQYF
TRBV11-2	TRBD1	few	TRBJ2-7	TGTGCCAGCAGTCGATTATGGGACAGGCGAAGCGAGCAGTACTTC	CASSRLWDRRSEQYF
TRBV4-1	TRBD2	-	TRBJ2-7	TGCGCCAGCAGCCGCGGGCGGGGGGCTGGTGAGCAGTACTTC	CASSRGRGAGEQYF
TRBV5-1	-	-	TRBJ1-4	TGCGCCAGCAGCCCGACAACAACTAATGAAAAACTGTTTTTT	CASSPTTTNEKLFF
TRBV5-1	-	-	TRBJ1-2	TGCGCCAGCAGCTTGATCCGGGATTTGGGCTACACCTTC	CASSLIRDLGYTF
TRBV7-2	TRBD2	few	TRBJ2-5	TGTGCCAGCAGCTTACACCTAGCGGGGAGGGAGACCCAGTACTTC	CASSLHLAGRETQYF
TRBV3-1/TRBV3-2	TRBD1	medium-sized	TRBJ2-7	TGTGCCAGCAGGCAGGGACAGGGGGCCTACGAGCAGTACTTC	CASRQGQGAYEQYF
TRBV2	TRBD1	-	TRBJ2-5	TGTGCCAGCAGTGAAAATGGACAGGGGTGGGAGACCCAGTACTTC	CASSENGQGWETQYF
TRBV2	-	once	TRBJ1-6	TGTGCCAGCAGTGAACGTACACTTTTTAATTCACCCCTCCACTTT	CASSERTLFNSPLHF
TRBV7-9	TRBD1	few	TRBJ2-1	TGTGCCAGCAGCCCGGACAGGGGGCGGGATGAGCAGTTCTTC	CASSPDRGRDEQFF
TRBV7-9	TRBD2	-	TRBJ2-3	TGTGCCAGCAGCTTAGGGTGGGCTAGCGGGCCCACAGATACGCAGTATTTT	CASSLGWASGPTDTQYF
TRBV7-2	TRBD2	-	TRBJ2-4	TGTGCCAGCAGCCTCCCCCCCGGGAGGGTGGTAAACATTCAGTACTTC	CASSLPPGRVVNIQYF
TRBV11-3	-	-	TRBJ1-2	TGTGCCAGCAGCTTAGGATCGGACTGGGTCGATGGCTACACCTTC	CASSLGSDWVDGYTF
TRBV11-2	-	-	TRBJ2-5	TGTGCCAGCAGCCAAGGGAGGGAGACCCAGTACTTC	CASSQGRETQYF
TRBV6-5	-	-	TRBJ1-2	TGTGCCAGCATTCCCCCCGGGACGGGCGGCTACACCTTC	CASIPPGTGGYTF
TRBV2	-	-	TRBJ2-1	TGTGCCAGCAGCCCTACCTACAATGAGCAGTTCTTC	CASSPTYNEQFF
TRBV11-3	-	-	TRBJ1-3	TGTGCCAGCAGCCGCTCGTCCGGGGTAAATTCTGGAAACACCATATATTTT	CASSRSSGVNSGNTIYF
TRBV5-1	TRBD2	-	TRBJ2-1	TGCGCCAGCAGCGATAGCGGGGGGTCCTACAATGAGCAGTTCTTC	CASSDSGGSYNEQFF
TRBV7-9	-	-	TRBJ1-1	TGTGCCAGCAGCTTAAATACCGCGACTGAAGCTTTCTTT	CASSLNTATEAFF
TRBV6-5	TRBD1	-	TRBJ2-6	TGTGCCAGCAGCCGGACAGGACTTGGGGCCAACGTCCTGACTTTC	CASSRTGLGANVLTF
TRBV13	TRBD2	-	TRBJ2-2	TGTGCCAGCAGCTTATCTGGGACTAGTATTCGTACCGGGGAGCTGTTTTTT	CASSLSGTSIRTGELFF
TRBV19	TRBD2	-	TRBJ2-3	TGTGCCAGTAGTAGGGGACTAGCGGGAGTAATAGATACGCAGTATTTT	CASSRGLAGVIDTQYF